This record covers a single T cell receptor (beta chain). As processed by the authors: Estimation of nucleated cell counts was performed using reference gene primer amplification. Assay used: immunoSEQ multiplex PCR; TCRdb lists only in-frame clones, some missing. V, J and clone size derive from that table, while D and trimming were established from the DNA sequence. The profile shows approximately 200,000 clones, 80% to 90% of them singletons. In terms of age and location, participants ranged from roughly 18 to 90 years and lived in 24 US areas. The data originate from a study of blood T cell repertoires in COVID-19. Study-level information: The United States, Italy and Spain were the sources of the acute and convalescent COVID-19 samples.

This CDR3 has 14 residues. The V gene's germline CDR1 is SGHRS and CDR2 YFSETQ. Trimming took off 0 bases at V and 0 bases at J, with 3 bases between the two ends. This TCR came from a woman in her late teens or twenties in a cohort exposed to, infected with or recovered from COVID-19 (not recorded which). V is TRBV5-1 and J is TRBJ1-4; D not resolved. Sequencing was carried out using PBMCs or T cells enriched from blood (not recorded which). The CDR3: CASSLGTTNEKLFF. For the CDR3, the DNA is TGCGCCAGCAGCTTGGGTACAACTAATGAAAAACTGTTTTTT. Variable domain in full (rest from reference TRBV5-1 and TRBJ1-4): KAGVTQTPRYLIKTRGQQVTLSCSPISGHRSVSWYQQTPGQGLQFLFEYFSETQRNKGNFPGRFSGRQFSNSRSEMNVSTLELGDSALYLCASSLGTTNEKLFFGSGTQLSVL.